The clone carrying this TCR beta chain occurred many times. This sample stems from a study of blood T cells in healthy people across ages. Germline V gives CDR1 KGHSH, CDR2 LQKENI. The CDR3 length is 16 residues. The germline V and J ends were trimmed by 6 bases and 6 bases, with 22 bases remaining between them. Next came a second PCR, run for about 7 to 12 cycles, which used a sample-barcoded 5' primer along with a J-beta primer mix. TCRdb reanalysed the 5' RACE reads using MiXCR and keeps one entry per CDR3 protein. The data show 850,000 or so distinct CDR3 sequences, around 28% seen once. Whenever a sample was processed, at least 6 million PBMCs were isolated.

Sample: blood. The chain uses TRBV18 and TRBJ2-3, with D possibly matching TRBD2 (5 bases). The TCR was taken from a woman older than 75 in good health. The CDR3 loop is CASSFAGPGNGDTQYF. The CDR3 nucleotides are TGTGCCAGCTCGTTCGCCGGGCCCGGGAACGGGGATACGCAGTATTTT.